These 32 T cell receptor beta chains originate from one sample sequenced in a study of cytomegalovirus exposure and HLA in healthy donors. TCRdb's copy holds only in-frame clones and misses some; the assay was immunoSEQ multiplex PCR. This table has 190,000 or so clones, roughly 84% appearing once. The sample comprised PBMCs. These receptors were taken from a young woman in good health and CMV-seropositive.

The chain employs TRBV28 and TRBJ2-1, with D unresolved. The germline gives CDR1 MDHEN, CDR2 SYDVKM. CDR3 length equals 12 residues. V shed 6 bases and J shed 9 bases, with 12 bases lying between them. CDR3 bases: TGTGCCAGCAGGAGAACAGCTGCTGAGCAGTTCTTC. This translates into CASRRTAAEQFF.

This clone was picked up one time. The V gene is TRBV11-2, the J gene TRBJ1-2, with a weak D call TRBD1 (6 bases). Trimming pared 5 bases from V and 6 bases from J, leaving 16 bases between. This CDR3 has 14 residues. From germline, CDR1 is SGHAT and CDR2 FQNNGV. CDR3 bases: TGTGCCAGCAGCATTCTACAGGGAATCGATGGCTACACCTTC. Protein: CASSILQGIDGYTF.

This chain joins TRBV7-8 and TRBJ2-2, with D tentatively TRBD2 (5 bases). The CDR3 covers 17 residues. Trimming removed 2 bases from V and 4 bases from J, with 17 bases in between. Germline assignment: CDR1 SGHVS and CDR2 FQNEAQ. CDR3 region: CASSLTSIGVRTGELFF. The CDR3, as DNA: TGTGCCAGCAGCTTAACTAGTATCGGGGTGCGCACCGGGGAGCTGTTTTTT.

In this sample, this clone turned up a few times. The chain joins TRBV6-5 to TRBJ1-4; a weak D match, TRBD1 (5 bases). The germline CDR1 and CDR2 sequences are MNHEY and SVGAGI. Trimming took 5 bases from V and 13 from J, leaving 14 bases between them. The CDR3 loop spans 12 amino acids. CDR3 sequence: CASSLARGGLFF. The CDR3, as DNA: TGTGCCAGCAGTCTGGCGCGGGGCGGACTGTTTTTT.

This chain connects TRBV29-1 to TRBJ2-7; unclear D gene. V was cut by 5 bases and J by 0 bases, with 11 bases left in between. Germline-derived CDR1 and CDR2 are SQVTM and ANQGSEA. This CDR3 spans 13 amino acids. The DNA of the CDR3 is TGCAGCGTTCTCCCAAAGAGCTCCTACGAGCAGTACTTC. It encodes CSVLPKSSYEQYF.

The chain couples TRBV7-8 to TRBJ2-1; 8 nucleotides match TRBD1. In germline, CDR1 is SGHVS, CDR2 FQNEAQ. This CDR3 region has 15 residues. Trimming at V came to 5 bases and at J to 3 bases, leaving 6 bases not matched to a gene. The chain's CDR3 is CASSRGQASYNEQFF. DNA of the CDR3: TGTGCCAGCAGCCGGGGACAGGCGAGCTACAATGAGCAGTTCTTC.

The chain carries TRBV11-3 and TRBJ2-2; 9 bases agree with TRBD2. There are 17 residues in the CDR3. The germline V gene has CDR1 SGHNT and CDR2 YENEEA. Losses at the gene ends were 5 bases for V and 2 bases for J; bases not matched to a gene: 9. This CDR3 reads CASSPGLASPNTGELFF. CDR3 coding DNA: TGTGCCAGCAGCCCGGGACTAGCTAGCCCAAACACCGGGGAGCTGTTTTTT.

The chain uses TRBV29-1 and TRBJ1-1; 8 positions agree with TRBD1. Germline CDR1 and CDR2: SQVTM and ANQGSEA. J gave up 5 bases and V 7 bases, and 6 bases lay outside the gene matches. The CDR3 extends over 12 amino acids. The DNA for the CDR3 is TGCAGCGATCGGACAGGGAGTACTGAAGCTTTCTTT. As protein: CSDRTGSTEAFF.

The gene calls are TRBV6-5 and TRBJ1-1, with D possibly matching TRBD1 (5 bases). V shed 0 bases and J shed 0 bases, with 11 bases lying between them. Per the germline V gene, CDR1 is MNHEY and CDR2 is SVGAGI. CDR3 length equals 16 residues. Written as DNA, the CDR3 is TGTGCCAGCAGTTACTCGAGGACAATCATGAACACTGAAGCTTTCTTT. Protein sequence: CASSYSRTIMNTEAFF.

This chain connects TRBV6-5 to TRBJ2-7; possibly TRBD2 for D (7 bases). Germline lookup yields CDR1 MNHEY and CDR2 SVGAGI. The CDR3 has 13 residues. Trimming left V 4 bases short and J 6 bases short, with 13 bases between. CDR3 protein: CASSFGGPGEQYF. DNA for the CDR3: TGTGCCAGCAGTTTCGGGGGGCCGGGCGAGCAGTACTTC.

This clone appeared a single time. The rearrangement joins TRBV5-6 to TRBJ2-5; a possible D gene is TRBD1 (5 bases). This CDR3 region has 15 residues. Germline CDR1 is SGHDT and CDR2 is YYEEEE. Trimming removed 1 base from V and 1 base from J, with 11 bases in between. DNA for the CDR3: TGTGCCAGCAGCTTGATTGTGGGGCCCCAAGAGACCCAGTACTTC. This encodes CASSLIVGPQETQYF.

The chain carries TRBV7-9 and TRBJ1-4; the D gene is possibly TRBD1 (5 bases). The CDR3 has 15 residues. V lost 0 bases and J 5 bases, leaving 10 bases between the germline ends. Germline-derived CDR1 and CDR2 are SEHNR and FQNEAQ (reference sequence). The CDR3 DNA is TGTGCCAGCAGCTTAGCGGCAGGGCACAATGAAAAACTGTTTTTT. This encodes CASSLAAGHNEKLFF.

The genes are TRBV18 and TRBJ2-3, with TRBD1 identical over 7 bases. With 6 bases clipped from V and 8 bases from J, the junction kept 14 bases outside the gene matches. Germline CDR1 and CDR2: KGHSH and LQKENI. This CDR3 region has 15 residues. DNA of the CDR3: TGTGCCAGCTCTCGACAGGGCCCGTATCTATTTACGCAGTATTTT. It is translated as CASSRQGPYLFTQYF.

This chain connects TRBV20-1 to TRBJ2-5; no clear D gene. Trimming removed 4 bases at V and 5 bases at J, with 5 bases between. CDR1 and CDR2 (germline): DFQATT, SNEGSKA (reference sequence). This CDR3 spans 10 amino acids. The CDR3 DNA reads TGCAGTGCTACCCAGGAGACCCAGTACTTC. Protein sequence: CSATQETQYF.

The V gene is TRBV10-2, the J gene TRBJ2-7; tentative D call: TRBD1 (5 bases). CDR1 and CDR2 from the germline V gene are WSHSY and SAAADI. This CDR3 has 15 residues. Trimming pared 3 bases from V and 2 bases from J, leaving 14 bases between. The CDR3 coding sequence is TGCGCCAGCAGTGAAGGAGACAGTGTTACCTACGAGCAGTACTTC. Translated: CASSEGDSVTYEQYF.

CDR3 sequence: CASSLVVRNTYEQYF. Here the CDR3 DNA reads TGTGCCAGCAGCTTAGTTGTGCGGAACACCTACGAGCAGTACTTC. The chain links TRBV11-1 to TRBJ2-7; D unresolved. There are 15 residues in the CDR3. The V and J ends lost 1 base and 2 bases respectively, with 12 bases between them. The germline V gene encodes CDR1 SGHAT and CDR2 FQDESV (reference sequence).

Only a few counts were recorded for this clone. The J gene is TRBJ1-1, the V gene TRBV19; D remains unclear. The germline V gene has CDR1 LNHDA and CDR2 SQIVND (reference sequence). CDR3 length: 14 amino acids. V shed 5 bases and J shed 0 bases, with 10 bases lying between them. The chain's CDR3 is CASSVAGMNTEAFF. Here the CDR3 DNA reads TGTGCCAGTAGTGTGGCAGGTATGAACACTGAAGCTTTCTTT.

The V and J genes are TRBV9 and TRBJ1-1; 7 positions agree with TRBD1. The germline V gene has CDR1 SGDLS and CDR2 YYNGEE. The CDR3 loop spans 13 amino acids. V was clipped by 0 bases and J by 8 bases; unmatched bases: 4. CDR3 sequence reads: CASSVVPGQEAFF. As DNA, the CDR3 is TGTGCCAGCAGCGTAGTGCCGGGACAGGAAGCTTTCTTT.

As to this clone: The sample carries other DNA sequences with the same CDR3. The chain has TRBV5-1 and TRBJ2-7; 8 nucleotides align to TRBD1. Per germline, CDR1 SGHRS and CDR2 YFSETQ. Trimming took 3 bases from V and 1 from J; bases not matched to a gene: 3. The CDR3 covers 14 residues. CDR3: CASSSGTGSYEQYF. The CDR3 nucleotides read TGCGCCAGCAGCTCCGGGACAGGTTCCTACGAGCAGTACTTC.

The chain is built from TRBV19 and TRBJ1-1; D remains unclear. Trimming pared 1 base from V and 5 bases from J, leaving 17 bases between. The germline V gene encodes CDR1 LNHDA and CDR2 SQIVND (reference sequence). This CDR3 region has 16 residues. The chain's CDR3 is CASSIALSGFRTEAFF. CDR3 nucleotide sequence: TGTGCCAGTAGTATAGCTCTTTCGGGGTTTAGGACTGAAGCTTTCTTT.

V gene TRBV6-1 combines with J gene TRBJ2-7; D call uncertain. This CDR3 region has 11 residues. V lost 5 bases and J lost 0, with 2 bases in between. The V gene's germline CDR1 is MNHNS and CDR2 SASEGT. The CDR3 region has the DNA TGTGCCAGCAGTCACTCCTACGAGCAGTACTTC. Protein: CASSHSYEQYF.

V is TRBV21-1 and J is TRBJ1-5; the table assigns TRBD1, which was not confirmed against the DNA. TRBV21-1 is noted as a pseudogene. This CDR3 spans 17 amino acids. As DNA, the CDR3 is TGTGCCAGCAGCATCTACAGGGACAGACTCGGGAATCAGCCCCAGCATTTT. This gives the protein CASSIYRDRLGNQPQHF.

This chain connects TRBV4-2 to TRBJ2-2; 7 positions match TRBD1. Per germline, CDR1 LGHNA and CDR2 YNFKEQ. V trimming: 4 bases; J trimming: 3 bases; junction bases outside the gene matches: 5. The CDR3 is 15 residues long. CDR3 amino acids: CASSPKGADTGELFF. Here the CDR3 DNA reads TGTGCCAGCAGCCCCAAGGGGGCTGACACCGGGGAGCTGTTTTTT.

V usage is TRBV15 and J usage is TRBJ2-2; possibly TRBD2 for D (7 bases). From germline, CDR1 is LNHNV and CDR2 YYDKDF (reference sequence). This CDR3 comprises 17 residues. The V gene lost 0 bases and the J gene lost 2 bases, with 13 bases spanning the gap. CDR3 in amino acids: CATSREGGPSNTGELFF. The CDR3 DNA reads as TGTGCCACCAGCAGAGAGGGGGGGCCCTCAAACACCGGGGAGCTGTTTTTT.

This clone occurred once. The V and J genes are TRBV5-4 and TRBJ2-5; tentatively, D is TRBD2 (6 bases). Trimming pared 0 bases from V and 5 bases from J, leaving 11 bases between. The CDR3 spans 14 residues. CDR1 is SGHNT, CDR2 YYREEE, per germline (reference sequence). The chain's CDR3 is CASSLGHGGETQYF. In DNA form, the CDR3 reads TGTGCCAGCAGCTTGGGTCATGGAGGGGAGACCCAGTACTTC. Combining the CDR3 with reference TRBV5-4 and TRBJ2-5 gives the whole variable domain ETGVTQSPTHLIKTRGQQVTLRCSSQSGHNTVSWYQQALGQGPQFIFQYYREEENGRGNFPPRFSGLQFPNYSSELNVNALELDDSALYLCASSLGHGGETQYFGPGTRLLVL.

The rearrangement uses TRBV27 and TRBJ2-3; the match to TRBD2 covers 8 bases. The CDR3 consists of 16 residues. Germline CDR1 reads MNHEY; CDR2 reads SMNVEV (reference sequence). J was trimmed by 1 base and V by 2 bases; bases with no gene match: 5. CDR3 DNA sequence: TGTGCCAGCAGTTTAAGGTTGCGGGAGGGCACAGATACGCAGTATTTT. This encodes CASSLRLREGTDTQYF.

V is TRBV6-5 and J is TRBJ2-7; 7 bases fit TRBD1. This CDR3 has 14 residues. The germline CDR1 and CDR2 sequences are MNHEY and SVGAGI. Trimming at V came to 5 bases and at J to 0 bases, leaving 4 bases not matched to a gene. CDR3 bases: TGTGCCAGCAGTACAGGGGTTCTCTCCTACGAGCAGTACTTC. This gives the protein CASSTGVLSYEQYF.

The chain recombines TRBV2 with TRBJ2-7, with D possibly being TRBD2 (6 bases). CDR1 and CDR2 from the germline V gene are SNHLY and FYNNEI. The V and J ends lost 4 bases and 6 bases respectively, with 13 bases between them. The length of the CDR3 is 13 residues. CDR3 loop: CASSVSLASEQYF. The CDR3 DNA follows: TGTGCCAGCAGTGTATCCCTAGCGAGCGAGCAGTACTTC.

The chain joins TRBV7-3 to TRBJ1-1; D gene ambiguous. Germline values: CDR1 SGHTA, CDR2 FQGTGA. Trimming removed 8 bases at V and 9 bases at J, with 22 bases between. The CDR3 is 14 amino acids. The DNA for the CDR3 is TGTGCCAGCTCCTTGGGTTCGGAGAGTGTGAAAGCTTTCTTT. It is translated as CASSLGSESVKAFF.

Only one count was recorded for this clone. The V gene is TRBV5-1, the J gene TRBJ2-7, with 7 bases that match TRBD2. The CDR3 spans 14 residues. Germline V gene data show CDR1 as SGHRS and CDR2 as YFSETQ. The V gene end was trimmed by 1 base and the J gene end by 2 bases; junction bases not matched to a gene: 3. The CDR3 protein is CASSLTGGTYEQYF. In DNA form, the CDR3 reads TGCGCCAGCAGCTTGACGGGGGGAACCTACGAGCAGTACTTC.

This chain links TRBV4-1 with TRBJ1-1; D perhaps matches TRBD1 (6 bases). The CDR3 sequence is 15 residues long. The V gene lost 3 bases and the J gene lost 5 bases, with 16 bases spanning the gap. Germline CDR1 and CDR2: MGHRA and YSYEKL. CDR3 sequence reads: CASSHPAGGETEAFF. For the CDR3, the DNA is TGCGCCAGCAGCCACCCGGCGGGGGGCGAAACTGAAGCTTTCTTT.

CDR3 in DNA: TGTGCCAGTAGTAGGACAGAGGGCTATGGCTACACCTTC. This codes for CASSRTEGYGYTF. This rearrangement joins TRBV19 to TRBJ1-2; D possibly corresponds to TRBD1 (6 bases). In germline, CDR1 is LNHDA, CDR2 SQIVND (reference sequence). The CDR3 runs 13 residues. Between the trimmed V and J ends, which lost 4 bases and 4 bases, there was a span of 10 bases.